This TCR beta chain was identified during a study of blood T cell repertoires in COVID-19. Study background: In each case, the material was cDNA or gDNA derived from T cells, B-cell-depleted T cells, or PBMCs.

Under the authors' procedure: Reference gene primer amplification in the assay estimated nucleated cell counts. Measured with immunoSEQ multiplex PCR; TCRdb has only the in-frame clones, and not every one. The DNA was the basis for D and trimming; V, J and clone size are from that table. The table has fewer than 450,000 clones, roughly 90% seen once. This study enrolled people aged roughly 18 to 90 from roughly 24 US geographic areas. Recovery meant two consecutive negative NP/OP PCR tests, professional clearance, or resolved symptoms. V lost 1 base and J 0 bases, leaving 7 bases between the germline ends. The CDR3 extends over 14 amino acids. From germline, CDR1 is SGHNT and CDR2 YYREEE (reference sequence).

V gene TRBV5-4 combines with J gene TRBJ2-5; D gene unclear. This sequence was found in a woman aged 25-40 years who had recovered from COVID-19. Material: PBMCs or T cells enriched from blood (not recorded which). The DNA for the CDR3 is TGTGCCAGCAGCTTGAAAGAGTACCAAGAGACCCAGTACTTC. Its protein is CASSLKEYQETQYF.